This T cell receptor (beta chain) was sequenced in a study of CD8+CD57+ T cells in acquired aplastic anemia. Template material for TCR beta VDJ and CDR3 profiling consisted of genomic DNA. TCRdb called the reads again in MiXCR, with one record for every CDR3 protein. This repertoire shows 74,000 or so distinct CDR3 sequences, roughly half found once; its top ten account for approximately 8.3%. V shed 5 bases and J 1 base; nucleotides not matched to a gene: 5. The CDR3 consists of 14 residues. Germline values: CDR1 SGHRS, CDR2 YFSETQ. The V call is TRBV5-1, the J call TRBJ2-5, with TRBD1 matching over 7 bases. The origin of this receptor is a human donor in good health, serving as a control. The sequenced sample consisted of sorted CD4+, CD8+, or CD8+CD57+ T cells (not recorded which) from PBMCs. CDR3 region: CASSSQGVQETQYF. The CDR3 DNA follows: TGCGCCAGCAGTTCTCAGGGGGTCCAAGAGACCCAGTACTTC.